The 3 T cell receptor beta chains listed next were all sequenced from one sample in a study of cytomegalovirus exposure and HLA in healthy donors. In the PCR, 60 Vbeta and 13 Jbeta primers were used. Profiled with immunoSEQ multiplex PCR; TCRdb holds only in-frame clones, not every one. The sample records about 130,000 clones, 60% to 85% being singletons. Sequenced input: PBMCs. These receptors came from a man aged 50-59 years in good health and CMV-seronegative.

The chain combines TRBV4-2 with TRBJ1-5; D may be TRBD1 (6 bases). The CDR3 contains 16 residues. Trimming left V 2 bases short and J 6 bases short, with 17 bases between. Germline assignment: CDR1 LGHNA and CDR2 YNFKEQ. For the CDR3, the DNA is TGTGCCAGCAGCCAATCGGCCCTCCAGGGGAGTCAGCCCCAGCATTTT. This codes for CASSQSALQGSQPQHF.

The V and J genes are TRBV7-2 and TRBJ2-3; D may be TRBD1 (5 bases). CDR1 is SGHTA and CDR2 is FQGNSA in the germline V gene. The germline V and J ends were trimmed by 1 base and 5 bases, with 13 bases remaining between them. The CDR3 extends over 15 amino acids. The DNA of the CDR3 is TGTGCCAGCAGCTTAGTAGGGGCGCAGGGAGATACGCAGTATTTT. Its translation: CASSLVGAQGDTQYF. Based on the CDR3 plus reference TRBV7-2 and TRBJ2-3, the full variable domain is GAGVSQSPSNKVTEKGKDVELRCDPISGHTALYWYRQSLGQGLEFLIYFQGNSAPDKSGLPSDRFSAERTGGSVSTLTIQRTQQEDSAVYLCASSLVGAQGDTQYFGPGTRLTVL.

The chain couples TRBV7-9 to TRBJ1-4; D call uncertain. CDR1 is SEHNR and CDR2 is FQNEAQ in the germline V gene (reference sequence). This CDR3 has 16 residues. Deletions cut 1 base from V and 7 bases from J, with 16 bases between. The CDR3 region is CASSLGQTGFREKLFF. CDR3 nucleotides: TGTGCCAGCAGCTTAGGGCAGACTGGTTTCCGTGAAAAACTGTTTTTT.